Each of the 3 T cell receptor beta chains below was sequenced from the same sample in a study of CD8+ T cells in alopecia areata. Reverse transcribed after extraction, RNA yielded cDNA as the sequencing template. Produced via immunoSEQ multiplex PCR; TCRdb's table is partial and in-frame only. The profile covers 200,000 or so clones, with about 53% appearing a single time and 0.4% to 0.55% taken by the ten largest. The sequences come from CD4+ T cells sorted from blood, collected at week 0. The receptors originated from a human donor with alopecia areata.

CDR3 sequence reads: CASSARQGRDTEAFF. The CDR3 coding sequence is TGCGCCAGCAGTGCACGACAGGGGAGGGACACTGAAGCTTTCTTT. V gene TRBV10-2 combines with J gene TRBJ1-1; TRBD1 matches at 8 bases. The V and J ends lost 4 bases and 3 bases, in that order; junction bases with no gene match: 7. Germline CDR1 and CDR2: WSHSY and SAAADI. The length of the CDR3 is 15 residues.

The CDR3 is CASILQGNTEAFF. The CDR3 DNA reads TGTGCCAGTATCTTACAGGGGAACACTGAAGCTTTCTTT. This chain joins TRBV19 and TRBJ1-1; TRBD1 is a possible D gene (6 bases). CDR1 is LNHDA and CDR2 is SQIVND in the germline V gene (reference sequence). This CDR3 is built from 13 residues. The ends were cut back, 7 bases at V and 1 base at J, with 10 bases in the middle.

This chain joins TRBV10-3 and TRBJ1-5, with D unclear. From germline, CDR1 is ENHRY and CDR2 SYGVKD. V was cut by 3 bases and J by 9 bases, with 12 bases left in between. The CDR3 runs 13 residues. The CDR3 DNA reads as TGTGCCATCAGTGACGGAGGAGCTGGGCCCCAGCATTTT. This gives the protein CAISDGGAGPQHF.